This T cell receptor beta chain appears in the sequencing data of a study of T cells of healthy individuals. MiXCR was run by TCRdb on the 5' RACE reads, yielding one entry per CDR3 protein. Of more than 60,000 distinct CDR3 sequences detected, around 15% appear once; the ten largest clones hold less than 6%. Trimming at V came to 6 bases and at J to 0 bases, leaving 4 bases not matched to a gene. CDR3 size: 16 residues. Germline assignment: CDR1 MDHEN and CDR2 SYDVKM. This clonotype was recorded many times. The TCR sequence derives from a human donor in good health. The genes are TRBV28 and TRBJ2-5; 13 nucleotides agree with TRBD2. The CDR3 loop reads CASSETSGGDQETQYF. The CDR3 region has the DNA TGTGCCAGCAGCGAAACTAGCGGGGGGGACCAAGAGACCCAGTACTTC.